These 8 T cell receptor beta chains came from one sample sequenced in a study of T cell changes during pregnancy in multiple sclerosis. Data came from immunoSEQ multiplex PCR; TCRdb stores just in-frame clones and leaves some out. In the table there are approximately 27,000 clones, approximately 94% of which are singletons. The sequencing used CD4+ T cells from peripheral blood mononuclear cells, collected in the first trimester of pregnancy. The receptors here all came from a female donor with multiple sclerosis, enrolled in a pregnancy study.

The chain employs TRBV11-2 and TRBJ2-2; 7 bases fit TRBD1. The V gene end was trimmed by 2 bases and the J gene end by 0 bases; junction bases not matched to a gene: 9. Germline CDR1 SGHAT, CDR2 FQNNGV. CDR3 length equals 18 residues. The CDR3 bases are TGTGCCAGCAGCTTATTTAGGGGGACAGCATCGAACACCGGGGAGCTGTTTTTT. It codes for CASSLFRGTASNTGELFF.

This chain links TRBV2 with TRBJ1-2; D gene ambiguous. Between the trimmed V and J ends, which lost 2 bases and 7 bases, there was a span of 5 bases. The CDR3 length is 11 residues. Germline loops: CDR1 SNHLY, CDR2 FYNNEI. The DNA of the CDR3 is TGTGCCAGCAGTGAAACGGGTGGCTACACCTTC. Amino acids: CASSETGGYTF.

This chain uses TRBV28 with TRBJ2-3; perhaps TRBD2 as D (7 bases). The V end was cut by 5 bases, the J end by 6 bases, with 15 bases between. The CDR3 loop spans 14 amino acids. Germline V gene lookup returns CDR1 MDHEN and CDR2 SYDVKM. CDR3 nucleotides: TGTGCCAGCAGTATAGGGGGGGCGTTGGATACGCAGTATTTT. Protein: CASSIGGALDTQYF.

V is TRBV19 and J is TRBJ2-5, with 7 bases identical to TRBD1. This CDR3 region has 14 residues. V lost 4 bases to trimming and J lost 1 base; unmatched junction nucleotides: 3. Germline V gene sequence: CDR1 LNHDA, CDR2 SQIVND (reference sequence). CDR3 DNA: TGTGCCAGTAGTACCCAGGGGGTCCAAGAGACCCAGTACTTC. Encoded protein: CASSTQGVQETQYF.

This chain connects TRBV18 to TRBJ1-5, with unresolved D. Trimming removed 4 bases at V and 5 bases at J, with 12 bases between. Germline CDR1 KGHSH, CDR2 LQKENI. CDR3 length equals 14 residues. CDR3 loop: CASSLSGRDQPQHF. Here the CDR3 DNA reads TGTGCCAGCTCACTCTCAGGTAGAGATCAGCCCCAGCATTTT.

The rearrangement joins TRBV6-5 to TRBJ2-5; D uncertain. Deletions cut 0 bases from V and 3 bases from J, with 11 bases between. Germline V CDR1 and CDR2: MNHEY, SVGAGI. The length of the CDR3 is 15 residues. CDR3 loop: CASSYSKARKETQYF. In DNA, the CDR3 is TGTGCCAGCAGTTACTCGAAAGCGCGCAAAGAGACCCAGTACTTC.

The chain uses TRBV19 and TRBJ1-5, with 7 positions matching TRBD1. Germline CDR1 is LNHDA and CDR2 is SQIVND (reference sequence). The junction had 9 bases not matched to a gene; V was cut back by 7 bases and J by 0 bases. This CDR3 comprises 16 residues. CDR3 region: CASKSPRGHSNQPQHF. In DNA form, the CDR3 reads TGTGCCAGTAAGTCACCGAGGGGGCATAGCAATCAGCCCCAGCATTTT.

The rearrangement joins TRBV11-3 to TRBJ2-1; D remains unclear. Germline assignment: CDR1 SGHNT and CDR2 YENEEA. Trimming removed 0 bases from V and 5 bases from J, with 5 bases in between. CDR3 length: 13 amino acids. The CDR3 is CASSLDLDNEQFF. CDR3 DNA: TGTGCCAGCAGCTTAGATCTCGACAATGAGCAGTTCTTC.